The 10 T cell receptor beta chains reported below all come from one sample, sequenced in a study of CD8 T cells in Susac syndrome. Random hexamers primed reverse transcription of about 0.5 to 1 ug RNA. TCRdb fed the immunoSEQ multiplex PCR reads into MiXCR, producing one record per CDR3 protein. The sample lists 250,000 to 350,000 distinct CDR3 sequences, approximately 90% occurring once. Sequences were obtained from CD4+ T cells from PBMCs. The receptor source for this set is a human donor with multiple sclerosis.

CDR3 coding DNA: TGCAGCGCCCCGGGACTAGCGGGGGGCAATGAGCAGTTCTTC. This translates into CSAPGLAGGNEQFF. The chain recombines TRBV29-1 with TRBJ2-1, with 15 bases fitting TRBD2. J gave up 6 bases and V 7 bases, and 4 bases lay outside the gene matches. Germline V lookup: CDR1 SQVTM, CDR2 ANQGSEA. This CDR3 contains 14 residues.

The chain couples TRBV5-6 to TRBJ1-2; D might be TRBD1 (5 bases). Germline CDR1 and CDR2: SGHDT and YYEEEE. The CDR3 totals 14 residues. V was trimmed by 4 bases and J by 5 bases, leaving 15 bases between them. The CDR3 spells CASSDGTAFYGYTF. The DNA for the CDR3 is TGTGCCAGCAGCGACGGGACCGCCTTTTATGGCTACACCTTC. Combining the CDR3 with reference TRBV5-6 and TRBJ1-2 gives the whole variable domain DAGVTQSPTHLIKTRGQQVTLRCSPKSGHDTVSWYQQALGQGPQFIFQYYEEEERQRGNFPDRFSGHQFPNYSSELNVNALLLGDSALYLCASSDGTAFYGYTFGSGTRLTVV.

The V and J genes are TRBV2 and TRBJ2-3, with 7 bases identical to TRBD1. The CDR3 runs to 15 residues. J gave up 2 bases and V 4 bases, and 6 bases lay outside the gene matches. Germline CDR1 and CDR2: SNHLY and FYNNEI. The CDR3 DNA reads TGTGCCAGCAGTGCCCAGGGGGTCCCCACAGATACGCAGTATTTT. It codes for CASSAQGVPTDTQYF.

The rearrangement joins TRBV6-5 to TRBJ1-2; the D is unclear. V lost 2 bases and J 4 bases, leaving 8 bases between the germline ends. This CDR3 has 13 amino acids. Germline V lookup: CDR1 MNHEY, CDR2 SVGAGI. CDR3 loop: CASSYHPSYGYTF. The DNA for the CDR3 is TGTGCCAGCAGTTACCATCCGTCCTATGGCTACACCTTC.

J is TRBJ1-1 and V is TRBV20-1, with no clear D. Germline V CDR1 and CDR2: DFQATT, SNEGSKA (reference sequence). With 2 bases removed from V and 0 bases from J, the gap between germline ends came to 10 bases. This CDR3 is built from 14 residues. The CDR3 sequence: CSARRVQLNTEAFF. DNA of the CDR3: TGCAGTGCTAGAAGGGTCCAATTGAACACTGAAGCTTTCTTT.

The chain couples TRBV20-1 to TRBJ2-3; TRBD2 might be the D (6 bases). Germline values: CDR1 DFQATT, CDR2 SNEGSKA (reference sequence). V lost 3 bases and J 6 bases, leaving 10 bases between the germline ends. The CDR3 runs to 12 residues. CDR3 coding DNA: TGCAGTGCTAGGACTGGGAGGGATACGCAGTATTTT. Translating it yields CSARTGRDTQYF.

This clonotype was seen a handful of times. This sequence joins TRBV19 and TRBJ1-2; 8 bases line up with TRBD1. The CDR3 length is 14 residues. The V gene's germline CDR1 is LNHDA and CDR2 SQIVND (reference sequence). V trimming: 3 bases; J trimming: 5 bases; junction bases outside the gene matches: 5. This CDR3 reads CASSIDRGGYGYTF. The CDR3 coding sequence is TGTGCCAGTAGTATCGACAGGGGAGGATATGGCTACACCTTC.

The rearrangement links TRBV12-3 or TRBV12-4 to TRBJ1-1, with 11 positions matching TRBD1. The V segment lost 0 bases and the J segment 6 bases; nucleotides outside the gene matches: 18. This CDR3 has 20 residues. DNA of the CDR3: TGTGCCAGCAGTTTAGCATGGTATAGGACAGGGGGCCGCGAGGGCGCTGAAGCTTTCTTT. Amino acid sequence: CASSLAWYRTGGREGAEAFF.

This sequence joins TRBV6-2 or TRBV6-3 and TRBJ2-5; TRBD2 might be the D (5 bases). V gave up 6 bases and J gave up 4 bases, with 12 bases separating them. Germline loops: CDR1 MNHEY, CDR2 SVGEGT. The CDR3 is 13 amino acids. In DNA, the CDR3 is TGTGCCAGCAGCATTAGACGGGGAGAGACCCAGTACTTC. Translated: CASSIRRGETQYF.

The rearrangement uses TRBV30 and TRBJ2-3; 9 nucleotides align to TRBD1. The CDR3 is 14 amino acids. The germline gives CDR1 GTSNPN, CDR2 SVGIG (reference sequence). V lost 7 bases, J lost 4 bases, and 9 bases stayed unmatched. The CDR3 nucleotides read TGTGCCTCCAACAGGGGGCTAAGTGCAGATACGCAGTATTTT. Residues: CASNRGLSADTQYF.